The table lists the clone carrying this T cell receptor (beta chain) with a count of one. Sequencing was performed with immunoSEQ multiplex PCR; in TCRdb, only in-frame clones are kept and a portion is missing. The sample carries around 180,000 clones, around 85% recorded once. This CDR3 contains 17 residues. Trimming removed 1 base from V and 3 bases from J, with 19 bases in between. Germline V gene data show CDR1 as LGHDT and CDR2 as YNNKEL (reference sequence). The data stem from a study of blood T cell repertoires in COVID-19. This rearrangement joins TRBV3-1 (or the pseudogene TRBV3-2) to TRBJ2-7; D might be TRBD2 (7 bases). The sequenced sample consisted of peripheral blood. The TCR comes from an older man with active or convalescent COVID-19. This CDR3 is CASSQGGGGRWGYEQYF. CDR3 DNA sequence: TGTGCCAGCAGCCAAGGGGGAGGGGGGCGATGGGGCTACGAGCAGTACTTC.